Presented here are 13 T cell receptor beta chains from one specimen sequenced in a study of T cell repertoires in cytomegalovirus infection (dated by TCRdb to the late 2010s). The run used an Illumina HiSeq 1500. Starting from the raw public reads, TCRdb applied fastp trimming at Q25, assembled clones with MiXCR and retained in-frame beta chains. CDR3 protein duplicates are merged, each entry listing the most common genes and DNA. A total of approximately 170,000 distinct CDR3 sequences appear in this sample, approximately 15% of them only once. Approximately 30% of the sample comes from the top ten. Sequenced sample: PBMCs. These receptors came from a human donor in good health (CMV status not recorded). Some clones in this sample may be carry-over from other donors' samples.

This chain uses TRBV29-1 with TRBJ2-5; D possibly corresponds to TRBD2 (6 bases). Germline V gene data show CDR1 as SQVTM and CDR2 as ANQGSEA. The CDR3 runs 13 residues. The V end lost 7 bases, the J end lost 5 bases, and 17 bases lay between the germline ends. The CDR3 loop is CSARRGGGETQYF. The CDR3 nucleotides read TGCAGCGCCCGAAGGGGTGGGGGGGAGACCCAGTACTTC.

The chain joins TRBV10-3 to TRBJ1-2; D perhaps matches TRBD1 (6 bases). Germline V CDR1 and CDR2: ENHRY, SYGVKD. This CDR3 region has 13 residues. V lost 4 bases and J 9 bases, leaving 15 bases between the germline ends. The CDR3 coding sequence is TGTGCCATCAGTGTGGACAGACAAGGTCGCTACACCTTC. Its protein is CAISVDRQGRYTF.

The gene calls are TRBV5-5 and TRBJ2-1, with D possibly called TRBD1 or TRBD2 (6 bases each). V was pared by 4 bases and J by 9 bases, with 20 bases between. The germline CDR1 and CDR2 sequences are SGHKS and YYEKEE (reference sequence). There are 15 residues in the CDR3. The CDR3 spells CASSEQGLLLGEQFF. CDR3 sequence (DNA): TGTGCCAGCAGCGAACAGGGACTTCTCTTAGGTGAGCAGTTCTTC.

This clonotype was counted many times. The chain uses TRBV6-2 or TRBV6-3 and TRBJ2-7; 12 bases line up with TRBD2. V shed 8 bases, J shed 5 bases, and the junction held 7 bases outside the gene matches. CDR1 is MNHEY and CDR2 is SVGEGT in the germline V gene. The CDR3 length is 14 residues. The CDR3 sequence: CASRSSGRGNEQYF. Written as DNA, the CDR3 is TGTGCCAGCCGCTCTAGCGGGAGGGGTAACGAGCAGTACTTC.

This clonotype was detected a few times. This sequence joins TRBV7-2 and TRBJ1-3; the D gene is possibly TRBD1 (6 bases). Germline CDR1 reads SGHTA; CDR2 reads FQGNSA. Deletions cut 5 bases from V and 8 bases from J, with 19 bases between. CDR3 length equals 15 residues. The CDR3 nucleotides are TGTGCCAGCAGCCCGCAGACAGGCCTTGGGTACACCATATATTTT. It encodes CASSPQTGLGYTIYF.

This clonotype was picked up many times. The gene calls are TRBV7-2 and TRBJ1-5; D is possibly TRBD1 (5 bases). Deletions cut 0 bases from V and 3 bases from J, with 9 bases between. The CDR3 runs 15 residues. Germline V CDR1 and CDR2: SGHTA, FQGNSA. DNA of the CDR3: TGTGCCAGCAGCTTAGCGGGGACGAACAATCAGCCCCAGCATTTT. It encodes CASSLAGTNNQPQHF.

The sample holds many counts of this clonotype. V gene TRBV7-6 combines with J gene TRBJ2-1, with a weak D call TRBD2 (7 bases). Trimming shortened V by 4 bases and J by 5 bases, and 24 bases separated the two germline ends. Germline V gene sequence: CDR1 SGHVS, CDR2 FNYEAQ. The CDR3 runs 18 residues. CDR3 coding DNA: TGTGCCAGCAGCTCCGCTCCCGGGGGCGGGAGTACCCACAATGAGCAGTTCTTC. This codes for CASSSAPGGGSTHNEQFF.

This clonotype was detected many times. The chain recombines TRBV11-2 with TRBJ2-5; 8 bases match TRBD1. The germline V gene has CDR1 SGHAT and CDR2 FQNNGV. V gave up 2 bases and J gave up 5 bases; unmatched junction bases: 7. The CDR3 is 15 residues long. CDR3 sequence: CASSLNQGAVETQYF. In nucleotides, the CDR3 is TGTGCCAGCAGCTTAAACCAGGGGGCGGTTGAGACCCAGTACTTC. Full variable domain (remainder filled in from reference TRBV11-2 and TRBJ2-5): EAGVAQSPRYKIIEKRQSVAFWCNPISGHATLYWYQQILGQGPKLLIQFQNNGVVDDSQLPKDRFSAERLKGVDSTLKIQPAKLEDSAVYLCASSLNQGAVETQYFGPGTRLLVL.

This clonotype was recorded at least ten times. J is TRBJ2-7 and V is TRBV2, with 9 bases aligning to TRBD1. Germline-derived CDR1 and CDR2 are SNHLY and FYNNEI. This CDR3 is 14 amino acids long. V was clipped by 6 bases and J by 7 bases; unmatched bases: 10. Here the CDR3 reads CASRGDRDSLEQYF. CDR3 bases: TGTGCCAGCAGGGGGGACAGGGATTCTTTGGAGCAGTACTTC.

This chain links TRBV6-2 or TRBV6-3 with TRBJ2-7; D gene uncertain. The CDR3 has 13 amino acids. V lost 6 bases, J lost 4 bases, and 13 bases lay in between. Germline V gene data show CDR1 as MNHEY and CDR2 as SVGEGT. The CDR3 nucleotides read TGTGCCAGCAGGGCCTCCGCTGGGTACGAGCAGTACTTC. It translates to CASRASAGYEQYF.

This clonotype was seen only a few times. The chain employs TRBV28 and TRBJ2-7, with 11 bases aligning to TRBD1. From germline, CDR1 is MDHEN and CDR2 SYDVKM. The CDR3 sequence is 13 residues long. Unmatched junction bases numbered 6, after V lost 8 bases and J lost 6 bases. The CDR3 DNA follows: TGTGCCAGCTGGACCGGGACAGGGGGCGAGCAGTACTTC. Protein product: CASWTGTGGEQYF.

This clonotype was recorded at least ten times. The chain employs TRBV7-9 and TRBJ2-7, with TRBD2 matching 11 bases. The V and J ends lost 4 bases and 3 bases, in that order; junction bases with no gene match: 5. Germline CDR1 and CDR2: SEHNR and FQNEAQ (reference sequence). This CDR3 contains 15 residues. CDR3 protein: CASSSSSGGNYEQYF. CDR3 DNA: TGTGCCAGCAGCTCCTCTAGCGGGGGGAACTACGAGCAGTACTTC.

V and J are TRBV29-1 and TRBJ2-7; D is unclear. CDR1 is SQVTM and CDR2 is ANQGSEA in the germline V gene. Trimming took off 4 bases at V and 0 bases at J, with 7 bases between the two ends. The CDR3 has 12 residues. In DNA, the CDR3 is TGCAGCGTTGTTCAGAGCTCCTACGAGCAGTACTTC. Its translation is CSVVQSSYEQYF.